This T cell receptor beta chain was profiled in a study of blood T cell repertoires in COVID-19. The data were produced by immunoSEQ multiplex PCR, yet TCRdb's version contains in-frame clones alone and is incomplete. The table has approximately 70,000 clones, around 76% seen once. The TCR sequence derives from a human donor in a cohort sampled during active COVID-19. The sequencing sample was made of peripheral blood.

CDR3 loop: CASSPRRTIAEAFF. DNA of the CDR3: TGTGCCAGCAGCCCACGTCGGACAATCGCTGAAGCTTTCTTT. The chain joins TRBV9 to TRBJ1-1; possibly TRBD1 for D (5 bases). Trimming left V 4 bases short and J 6 bases short, with 16 bases between. CDR1 and CDR2 (germline): SGDLS, YYNGEE. This CDR3 is built from 14 residues.